This T cell receptor (beta chain) appears in the sequencing data of a study of blood T cell repertoires in COVID-19. Study-wide context: In each case, the material was cDNA or gDNA derived from T cells, B-cell-depleted T cells, or PBMCs.

Produced via immunoSEQ multiplex PCR; TCRdb's table is partial and in-frame only. The table lists 91,000 or so clones, roughly 84% of them singletons. Germline V lookup: CDR1 MNHEY, CDR2 SVGAGI. Trimming pared 2 bases from V and 2 bases from J, leaving 13 bases between. CDR3 length: 16 amino acids. This TCR derives from a woman aged 55-69 years in a cohort sampled during active or convalescent COVID-19. The sequenced material came from peripheral blood. V is TRBV6-5 and J is TRBJ1-5; weak D call: TRBD1 (5 bases). CDR3 DNA sequence: TGTGCCAGCAGTTACGGGACTCCGGGGGGCAATCAGCCCCAGCATTTT. Its translation: CASSYGTPGGNQPQHF.